Listed here are 12 T cell receptor beta chains from one sample, sequenced in a study of spatial heterogeneity in lung cancer (dated by TCRdb to the late 2010s). This sample's time point label indicates: sample taken at primary tumor resection. Receptor amplification or capture employed 5' RACE. TCRdb names NextSeq 500 as the instrument used. TCRdb applied fastp at Q25 and MiXCR to the public reads, then kept only in-frame beta chains. Records with the same CDR3 protein are collapsed into one entry carrying the most frequent genes and DNA. The sample records about 38,000 distinct CDR3 sequences, roughly 8% of which are singletons. The ten largest clonotypes hold 25% to 35% of the sample. The sequences come from PBMCs, collected at surgery. These TCRs come from a male donor with early-stage non-small cell lung cancer.

This clonotype has a count of ten or more. The J gene is TRBJ2-1, the V gene TRBV27; 8 nucleotides align to TRBD1. Germline V CDR1 and CDR2: MNHEY, SMNVEV (reference sequence). The V gene end was trimmed by 4 bases and the J gene end by 8 bases; junction bases not matched to a gene: 10. The CDR3 loop spans 15 amino acids. Here the CDR3 reads CASSSRTGILYEQFF. CDR3 sequence (DNA): TGTGCCAGCAGTTCCCGGACAGGGATCTTATATGAGCAGTTCTTC.

This clonotype was detected many times. The V and J genes are TRBV29-1 and TRBJ1-4; 7 bases agree with TRBD1. V lost 4 bases, J lost 8 bases, and 7 bases stayed unmatched. The length of the CDR3 is 13 residues. Germline CDR1 reads SQVTM; CDR2 reads ANQGSEA. As DNA, the CDR3 is TGCAGCGTTGGAAACAGGGGCGGGGAAAAACTGTTTTTT. Translation gives CSVGNRGGEKLFF.

This chain links TRBV6-2 or TRBV6-3 with TRBJ2-1; 14 bases match TRBD2. The CDR3 sequence is 15 residues long. Germline assignment: CDR1 MNHEY and CDR2 SVGEGT. The ends lost 7 bases at V and 7 bases at J; junction bases unmatched: 6. The CDR3 coding sequence is TGTGCCAGCACCCAGGGACTAGCGGGAGATAATGAGCAGTTCTTC. Amino acid sequence: CASTQGLAGDNEQFF.

This clonotype was counted only a few times. The chain combines TRBV9 with TRBJ2-3, with 8 bases fitting TRBD2. Unmatched junction bases numbered 10, after V lost 4 bases and J lost 3 bases. The CDR3 covers 16 residues. Looked up from germline, CDR1 is SGDLS and CDR2 is YYNGEE. Here the CDR3 reads CASSPAGAWITDTQYF. The CDR3 coding sequence is TGTGCCAGCAGCCCAGCGGGAGCGTGGATAACAGATACGCAGTATTTT.

There are many counts of this clonotype. This chain uses TRBV2 with TRBJ2-5; either TRBD1 or TRBD2 may fit D (5 bases each). The CDR3 consists of 12 residues. Trimming took 7 bases from V and 2 from J, leaving 8 bases between them. Germline CDR1 reads SNHLY; CDR2 reads FYNNEI. The CDR3 nucleotides read TGTGCCAGCAACGAGGGGCAAGAGACCCAGTACTTC. It codes for CASNEGQETQYF.

This clonotype was recorded many times. The rearrangement uses TRBV5-1 and TRBJ1-4; possibly TRBD1 for D (5 bases). The length of the CDR3 is 17 residues. The V end was cut by 4 bases, the J end by 1 base, with 17 bases between. Germline V CDR1 and CDR2: SGHRS, YFSETQ. As DNA, the CDR3 is TGCGCCAGCAGCCCCCGATCGGGGCTAAGAACTAATGAAAAACTGTTTTTT. As protein: CASSPRSGLRTNEKLFF.

This clonotype was seen many times. The chain uses TRBV6-2 or TRBV6-3 and TRBJ2-1, with 7 bases that match TRBD2. Germline-derived CDR1 and CDR2 are MNHEY and SVGEGT. V was pared by 4 bases and J by 9 bases, with 12 bases of the junction left unmatched. The CDR3 is 15 residues long. As DNA, the CDR3 is TGTGCCAGCAGTTTAGCGGGTCCCGCTCGCGGTGAGCAGTTCTTC. Protein sequence: CASSLAGPARGEQFF.

This clonotype was detected a few times. This chain joins TRBV18 and TRBJ2-1; D is unclear. Trimming left V 4 bases short and J 7 bases short, with 11 bases between. The CDR3 runs to 13 residues. Germline V gives CDR1 KGHSH, CDR2 LQKENI. CDR3 in amino acids: CASSRVNNNEQFF. The CDR3 nucleotides read TGTGCCAGCTCACGGGTTAACAATAATGAGCAGTTCTTC.

This clonotype appeared many times. V usage is TRBV7-3 and J usage is TRBJ2-5; the D gene could be TRBD1 or TRBD2 (6 bases each). V was shortened by 5 bases and J by 5 bases, with 18 bases between the two germline ends. The CDR3 spans 15 residues. CDR1 and CDR2 from the germline V gene are SGHTA and FQGTGA. The CDR3 here is CASSRRGALRETQYF. CDR3 sequence (DNA): TGTGCCAGCAGCCGAAGGGGGGCGCTTCGGGAGACCCAGTACTTC.

This clonotype was observed many times. The chain recombines TRBV7-9 with TRBJ1-1; the D is unclear. CDR3 length: 13 residues. The V gene lost 5 bases and the J gene lost 1 base, with 8 bases spanning the gap. Germline V lookup: CDR1 SEHNR, CDR2 FQNEAQ (reference sequence). The CDR3 nucleotides read TGTGCCAGCAGCCGGCAGGCGAACACTGAAGCTTTCTTT. Its protein is CASSRQANTEAFF. The complete variable domain, with remaining parts taken from reference TRBV7-9 and TRBJ1-1, reads DTGVSQNPRHKITKRGQNVTFRCDPISEHNRLYWYRQTLGQGPEFLTYFQNEAQLEKSRLLSDRFSAERPKGSFSTLEIQRTEQGDSAMYLCASSRQANTEAFFGQGTRLTVV.

This clonotype was seen at least ten times. The gene calls are TRBV6-5 and TRBJ1-5; a possible D gene is TRBD1 (5 bases). Per germline, CDR1 MNHEY and CDR2 SVGAGI. Trimming shortened V by 4 bases and J by 3 bases, and 13 bases separated the two germline ends. There are 15 residues in the CDR3. The CDR3, as DNA: TGTGCCAGCAGTTCACAGGAGGGTTCCAATCAGCCCCAGCATTTT. The encoded protein is CASSSQEGSNQPQHF.

This clonotype has a count of ten or more. The genes are TRBV6-1 and TRBJ1-4, with D possibly being TRBD1 (6 bases). Trimming cost V 5 bases and J 7 bases, with 11 bases left between them. The CDR3 has 13 amino acids. The germline V gene encodes CDR1 MNHNS and CDR2 SASEGT. As DNA, the CDR3 is TGTGCCAGCAGTCGCGGGACACTTGAAAAACTGTTTTTT. Protein: CASSRGTLEKLFF.